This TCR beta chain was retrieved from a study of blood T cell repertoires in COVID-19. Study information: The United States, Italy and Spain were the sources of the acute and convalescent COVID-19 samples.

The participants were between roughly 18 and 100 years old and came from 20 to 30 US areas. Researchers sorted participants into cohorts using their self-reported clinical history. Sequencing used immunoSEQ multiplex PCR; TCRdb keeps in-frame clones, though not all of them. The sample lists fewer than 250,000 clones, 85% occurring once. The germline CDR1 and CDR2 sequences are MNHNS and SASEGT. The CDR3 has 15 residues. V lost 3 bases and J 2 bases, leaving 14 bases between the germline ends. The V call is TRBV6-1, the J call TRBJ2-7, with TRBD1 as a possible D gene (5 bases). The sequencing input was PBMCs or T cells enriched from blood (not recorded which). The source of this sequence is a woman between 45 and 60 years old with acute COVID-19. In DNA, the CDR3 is TGTGCCAGCAGTGACCCGGGCAGGGTACCCTACGAGCAGTACTTC. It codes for CASSDPGRVPYEQYF.